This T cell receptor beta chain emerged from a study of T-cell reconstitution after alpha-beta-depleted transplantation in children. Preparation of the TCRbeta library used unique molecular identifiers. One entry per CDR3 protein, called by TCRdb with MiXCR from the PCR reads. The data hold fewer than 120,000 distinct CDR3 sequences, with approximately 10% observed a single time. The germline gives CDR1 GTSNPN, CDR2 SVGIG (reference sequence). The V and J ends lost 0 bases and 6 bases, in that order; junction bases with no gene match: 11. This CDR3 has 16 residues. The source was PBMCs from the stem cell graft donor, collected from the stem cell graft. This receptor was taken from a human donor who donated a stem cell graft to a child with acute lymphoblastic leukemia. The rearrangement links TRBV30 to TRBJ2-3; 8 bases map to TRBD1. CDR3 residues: CAWSVLGQGAGDTQYF. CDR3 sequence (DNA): TGTGCCTGGAGTGTCTTGGGCCAGGGGGCCGGTGATACGCAGTATTTT.